Listed below are T cell receptor beta chains from one sample, sequenced in a study of blood T cell repertoires in COVID-19. Clones were sequenced by immunoSEQ multiplex PCR, and TCRdb holds only the in-frame ones, with some missing. The profile covers 130,000 to 150,000 clones, with 80% to 90% appearing a single time and roughly 35% taken by the ten largest. The sequencing input was peripheral blood. The receptors derive from a man aged 50 or older who had recovered from COVID-19. The CDR3 runs from the conserved cysteine through the conserved F or W. D genes are given only for firm matches. Size is stated for part of the rows, as once, few or many counts, or as a class when the clone is expanded.

D gene	V gene	J gene	clone size	CDR3 DNA	CDR3 protein
TRBD1	TRBV19	TRBJ1-1	.	TGTGCCAGTAGTCTCCGGACAGGGGGGAACACTGAAGCTTTCTTT	CASSLRTGGNTEAFF
TRBD1	TRBV7-2	TRBJ2-7	.	TGTGCCAGCAGCTTAGCACTGGACAGGGGTTACCACGAGCAGTACTTC	CASSLALDRGYHEQYF
.	TRBV9	TRBJ2-1	.	TGTGCCAGCAGCGTAGCTACGGGGAGGTCCTACAATGAGCAGTTCTTC	CASSVATGRSYNEQFF
TRBD1	TRBV5-1	TRBJ2-7	.	TGCGCCAGCAGCCCGGGACAGGGGACTACCTACGAGCAGTACTTC	CASSPGQGTTYEQYF
TRBD1	TRBV5-4	TRBJ2-7	.	TGTGCCAGCAGCGCTTCGGGACAGGGGCTCCTCAACGAGCAGTACTTC	CASSASGQGLLNEQYF
TRBD2	TRBV3-1/TRBV3-2	TRBJ2-5	.	TGTGCCAGCAGCCAAAGGACTAGCGGGGCGGAGACCCAGTACTTC	CASSQRTSGAETQYF
TRBD1	TRBV19	TRBJ1-1	few	TGTGCCAGCCATCCGGGACAGGTAATGGACACTGAAGCTTTCTTT	CASHPGQVMDTEAFF
TRBD1	TRBV5-1	TRBJ2-7	.	TGCGCCAGCAGCTTGGTAGACAGGGGCTACGAGCAGTACTTC	CASSLVDRGYEQYF
TRBD2	TRBV11-2	TRBJ2-1	.	TGTGCCAGCAGCTTCCTGGGAAGCGGGGTATACAATGAGCAGTTCTTC	CASSFLGSGVYNEQFF
TRBD1	TRBV10-3	TRBJ2-7	.	TGTGCCATCAATGTACGCCGGGACAGGGAGTCCGAGCAGTACTTC	CAINVRRDRESEQYF
TRBD1	TRBV5-1	TRBJ2-6	.	TGCGCCAGCACGGGTGGGACAGGGCTCTCTGGGGCCAACGTCCTGACTTTC	CASTGGTGLSGANVLTF
TRBD1	TRBV10-2	TRBJ2-5	.	TGCGCCAGCACTGGGACAGGGGGAGAGCAAGAGACCCAGTACTTC	CASTGTGGEQETQYF
.	TRBV7-8	TRBJ1-2	few	TGTGCCAGCAGCCCCCGGACAGTTAACTATGGCTACACCTTC	CASSPRTVNYGYTF
.	TRBV4-3	TRBJ1-5	.	TGCGCCAGCAGCCAAGGGAGACAGGGCAATCAGCCCCAGCATTTT	CASSQGRQGNQPQHF
TRBD2	TRBV10-3	TRBJ2-5	.	TGTGCCATCAGTCCCCTCGGGGGGGACGAGACCCAGTACTTC	CAISPLGGDETQYF
TRBD2	TRBV19	TRBJ2-7	.	TGTGCCAGTAGTAAGGGTAGCGGGGGTTTCGGCTCCTACGAGCAGTACTTC	CASSKGSGGFGSYEQYF
.	TRBV6-6	TRBJ1-6	once	TGTGCCAGCAGTTATGAGGATTCACCCCTCCACTTT	CASSYEDSPLHF
TRBD1	TRBV10-3	TRBJ1-2	.	TGTGCCATCAGTGAGTCCAGGGGGTATGGCGGATATGGCTACACCTTC	CAISESRGYGGYGYTF
.	TRBV6-1	TRBJ2-2	.	TGTGCCAGCAGTGAAGGGGGGGGCGCCGCGCCCCGGGAGCTGTTTTTT	CASSEGGGAAPRELFF
.	TRBV4-1	TRBJ2-7	once	TGCGCCAGCAGCCACACAGGATCCAGTAGCTCCTACGAGCAGTACTTC	CASSHTGSSSSYEQYF
.	TRBV7-8	TRBJ1-1	.	TGTGCCAGCAGCTCCCCGCCCGACACTGCCAACACTGAAGCTTTCTTT	CASSSPPDTANTEAFF
TRBD1	TRBV7-4	TRBJ2-7	.	TGTGCCAGCAGCCCCGTAAAGAGGGACAGGGCCTACGAGCAGTACTTC	CASSPVKRDRAYEQYF
TRBD1	TRBV6-5	TRBJ2-5	.	TGTGCCAGCAGAGCGACAGGGCTGGAGACCCAGTACTTC	CASRATGLETQYF
TRBD1	TRBV29-1	TRBJ2-1	.	TGCAGCGTTGAAAAACCAGGGGGACGGAGGAATGAGCAGTTCTTC	CSVEKPGGRRNEQFF
.	TRBV19	TRBJ2-1	.	TGTGCCAGTAGTATTCCCCGGGAAGAGCAGTTCTTC	CASSIPREEQFF
.	TRBV12-3/TRBV12-4	TRBJ1-2	.	TGTGCCAGCAGACCTCGGGGGGGCCGGGGCTACACCTTC	CASRPRGGRGYTF
.	TRBV4-2	TRBJ1-4	few	TGTGCCAGCAGCCAAGAAGGGGCAGGGGAAGAAAAACTGTTTTTT	CASSQEGAGEEKLFF
.	TRBV11-2	TRBJ2-4	.	TGTGCCAGCAGCCCCCCACCTCTTGCGGGTCTCGGGAACATTCAGTACTTC	CASSPPPLAGLGNIQYF
TRBD2	TRBV3-1/TRBV3-2	TRBJ2-7	.	TGTGCCAGCAGCCAAGCCCCGGGGGGGGCGGGCGAGCAGTACTTC	CASSQAPGGAGEQYF
TRBD2	TRBV5-1	TRBJ2-5	.	TGCGCCAGCAGCTTTTCCCCTAGCGGGGGGGCTGGGGACCAAGAGACCCAGTACTTC	CASSFSPSGGAGDQETQYF
.	TRBV18	TRBJ2-7	.	TGTGCCAGCTCACCCTCCGGCATGGCCGGGTCCTACGAGCAGTACTTC	CASSPSGMAGSYEQYF
TRBD1	TRBV4-2	TRBJ2-2	.	TGTGCCAGCAGCCAGGAGGGACAGGCTTACACCGGGGAGCTGTTTTTT	CASSQEGQAYTGELFF
.	TRBV6-1	TRBJ2-5	.	TGTGCCAGCAGTGAAGAACTGGGGGGAAGAGAGACCCAGTACTTC	CASSEELGGRETQYF
TRBD1	TRBV19	TRBJ1-2	.	TGTGCCAGTATGACAGGGTCAAAGGGGCTTGGCTACACCTTC	CASMTGSKGLGYTF
TRBD1	TRBV11-3	TRBJ2-3	once	TGTGCCAGCAGCCAGGGACAGGGGGGGATCACAGATACGCAGTATTTT	CASSQGQGGITDTQYF
TRBD1	TRBV6-5	TRBJ1-1	once	TGTGCCAGCAGTTACTCAGGGGGCGCAAACACTGAAGCTTTCTTT	CASSYSGGANTEAFF
TRBD2	TRBV15	TRBJ2-1	once	TGTGCCACCAGCGACTTACTAGCGGGGGTTCCTCAGCCTAATGAGCAGTTCTTC	CATSDLLAGVPQPNEQFF
TRBD1	TRBV19	TRBJ1-2	.	TGTGCCAGCTATGACCGGACAGGGAGAAATGGCTACACCTTC	CASYDRTGRNGYTF
TRBD2	TRBV3-1/TRBV3-2	TRBJ2-1	.	TGTGCCAGCAGCCAAGGGCTAGCGGGGGGGCGGAGCTCCTACAATGAGCAGTTCTTC	CASSQGLAGGRSSYNEQFF
.	TRBV5-4	TRBJ1-3	.	TGTGCCAGCAGAGCTGACGGGAGCTCTGGAAACACCATATATTTT	CASRADGSSGNTIYF
.	TRBV2	TRBJ2-3	.	TGTGCCAGCAGCAGACCTGGACAGCGAGGCACAGATACGCAGTATTTT	CASSRPGQRGTDTQYF
TRBD1	TRBV12-5	TRBJ2-7	once	TGTGCTAGTGGCTACCACCTCGGACAGGGACCCGGCGAGCAGTACTTC	CASGYHLGQGPGEQYF
.	TRBV10-2	TRBJ2-3	.	TGCGCCAGCAGTGAGTCGAGTTCCGGCGGAGGGGTGCAGTATTTT	CASSESSSGGGVQYF
TRBD1	TRBV6-5	TRBJ1-1	.	TGTGCCAGCATGTTACAGGGGGTGGCTGAAGCTTTCTTT	CASMLQGVAEAFF
.	TRBV11-2	TRBJ1-4	once	TGTGCCAGCAGCTTAGTCTCCGGGATGGAAAAACTGTTTTTT	CASSLVSGMEKLFF
.	TRBV19	TRBJ1-5	once	TGTGCCAGTAGTATTGAGGGATTTCGGCCCCAGCATTTT	CASSIEGFRPQHF
TRBD1	TRBV4-3	TRBJ2-2	.	TGCGCCAGCAGCCGTGGACAGGGGTCCGGTGGCGGGGAGCTGTTTTTT	CASSRGQGSGGGELFF
TRBD2	TRBV4-1	TRBJ2-7	.	TGCGCCAGCAGCCAGGCGGGACTAGCGCCCTACGAGCAGTACTTC	CASSQAGLAPYEQYF
.	TRBV5-5	TRBJ1-4	.	TGTGCCAGCAGCTTGGGTAGAGTAGGGGCTAATGAAAAACTGTTTTTT	CASSLGRVGANEKLFF
.	TRBV7-8	TRBJ2-7	.	TGTGCCAGCAGACCACGCAGCGGGTATCCCTACGAGCAGTACTTC	CASRPRSGYPYEQYF
.	TRBV25-1	TRBJ1-2	few	TGTGCCAGCAGTGAATCTCTCAGCGCCTATGGCTACACCTTC	CASSESLSAYGYTF
.	TRBV4-1	TRBJ1-1	once	TGCGCCAGCAGCCAATGGATACGGGGGGCATATCTCCCTGAAGCTTTCTTT	CASSQWIRGAYLPEAFF
TRBD1	TRBV2	TRBJ1-5	.	TGTGCCAGCTCAAACAGGGGGCAAAGGGAGTCGTATTTT	CASSNRGQRESYF
TRBD2	TRBV15	TRBJ2-1	.	TGTGCCACCAGCAGAGATCGGCTAGCGGGGACCTACAATGAGCAGTTCTTC	CATSRDRLAGTYNEQFF
TRBD1	TRBV9	TRBJ2-1	.	TGTGCCAGCAGCGTAGGTCTGGGACAGGGCTACAATGAGCAGTTCTTC	CASSVGLGQGYNEQFF
.	TRBV7-2	TRBJ2-3	.	TGTGCCAGCAGCCTTAGCCCCGGTCGCACAGATACGCAGTATTTT	CASSLSPGRTDTQYF
.	TRBV5-1	TRBJ2-1	.	TGCGCCAGCAGCCCCTCGATGTTAGCATCCGAGAATGAGCAGTTCTTC	CASSPSMLASENEQFF
.	TRBV5-4	TRBJ2-5	.	TGTGCCAGCAGCTTGGGACACCGAGAGACCCAGTACTTC	CASSLGHRETQYF
.	TRBV19	TRBJ2-7	.	TGTGCCAGTAGTATCAGGGGACGGATTTACGAGCAGTACTTC	CASSIRGRIYEQYF